This TCR beta chain was obtained from a study of blood T cell repertoires in COVID-19. As for the study in general: Spain, Italy and the United States supplied samples that represented acute and convalescent COVID-19. From T cells, B-cell-depleted T cells, or PBMCs came the material, which was cDNA or gDNA.

This CDR3 spans 15 amino acids. Unmatched junction bases numbered 10, after V lost 4 bases and J lost 8 bases. Germline-derived CDR1 and CDR2 are SGDLS and YYNGEE. Methods used by the authors: Amplification with reference gene primers provided the estimates of nucleated cell counts. Clones were sequenced by immunoSEQ multiplex PCR, and TCRdb holds only the in-frame ones, with some missing. That table is the source of V, J and clone size, and D and trimming were worked out from the DNA. The sample lists over 200,000 clones, 88% occurring once. This clone was observed a single time. The genes are TRBV9 and TRBJ1-4, with 8 positions matching TRBD1. The source material was peripheral blood. The source is a man aged 55 to 69 who had recovered from COVID-19. In DNA, the CDR3 is TGTGCCAGCAGCTCAGGGACAGGTCTATACGAAAAACTGTTTTTT. Residues: CASSSGTGLYEKLFF.